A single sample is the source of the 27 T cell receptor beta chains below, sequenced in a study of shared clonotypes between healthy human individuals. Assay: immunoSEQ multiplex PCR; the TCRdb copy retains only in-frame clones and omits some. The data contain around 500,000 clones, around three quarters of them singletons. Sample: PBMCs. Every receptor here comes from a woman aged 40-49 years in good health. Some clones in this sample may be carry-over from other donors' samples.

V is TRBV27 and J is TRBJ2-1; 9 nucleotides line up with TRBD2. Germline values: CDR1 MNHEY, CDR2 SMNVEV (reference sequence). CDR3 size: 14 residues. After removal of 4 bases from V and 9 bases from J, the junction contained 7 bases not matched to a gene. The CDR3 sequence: CASSWAGGLGEQFF. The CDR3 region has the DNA TGTGCCAGCAGTTGGGCGGGGGGGTTGGGTGAGCAGTTCTTC.

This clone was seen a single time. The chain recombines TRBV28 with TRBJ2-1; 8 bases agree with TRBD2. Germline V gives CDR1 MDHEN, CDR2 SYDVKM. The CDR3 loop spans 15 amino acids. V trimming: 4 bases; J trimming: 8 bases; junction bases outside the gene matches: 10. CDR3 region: CASSSPAGDGDEQFF. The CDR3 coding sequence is TGTGCCAGCAGTTCACCAGCGGGAGACGGCGATGAGCAGTTCTTC.

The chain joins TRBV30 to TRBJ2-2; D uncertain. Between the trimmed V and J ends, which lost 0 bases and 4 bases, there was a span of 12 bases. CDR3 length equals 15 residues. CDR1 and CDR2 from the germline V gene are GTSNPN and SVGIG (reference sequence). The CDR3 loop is CAWSVQRTITGELFF. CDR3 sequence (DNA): TGTGCCTGGAGTGTACAAAGGACCATCACCGGGGAGCTGTTTTTT.

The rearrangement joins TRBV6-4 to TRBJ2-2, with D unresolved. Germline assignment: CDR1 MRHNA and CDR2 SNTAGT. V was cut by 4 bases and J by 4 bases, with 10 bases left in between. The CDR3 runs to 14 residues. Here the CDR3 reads CASSGQLGTGELFF. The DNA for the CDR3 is TGTGCCAGCAGTGGGCAGTTAGGCACCGGGGAGCTGTTTTTT.

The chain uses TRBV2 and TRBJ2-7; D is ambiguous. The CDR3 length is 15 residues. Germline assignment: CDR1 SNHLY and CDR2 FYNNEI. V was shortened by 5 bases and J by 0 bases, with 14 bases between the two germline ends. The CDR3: CASSLLVMSSYEQYF. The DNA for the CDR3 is TGTGCCAGCAGTTTGTTGGTGATGAGCTCCTACGAGCAGTACTTC.

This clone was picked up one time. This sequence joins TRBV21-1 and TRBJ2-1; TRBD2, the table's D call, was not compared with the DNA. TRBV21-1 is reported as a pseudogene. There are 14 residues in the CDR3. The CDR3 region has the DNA TGTGCCAGCAGCAAAGATAGACTAGCCAATGAGCAGTTCTTC. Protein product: CASSKDRLANEQFF.

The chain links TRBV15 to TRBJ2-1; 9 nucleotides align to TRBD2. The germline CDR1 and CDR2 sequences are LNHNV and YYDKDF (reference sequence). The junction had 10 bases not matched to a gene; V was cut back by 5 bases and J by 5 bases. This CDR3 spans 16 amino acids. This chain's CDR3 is CATSAQGLASHNEQFF. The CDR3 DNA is TGTGCCACCAGCGCACAGGGACTAGCTAGCCACAATGAGCAGTTCTTC.

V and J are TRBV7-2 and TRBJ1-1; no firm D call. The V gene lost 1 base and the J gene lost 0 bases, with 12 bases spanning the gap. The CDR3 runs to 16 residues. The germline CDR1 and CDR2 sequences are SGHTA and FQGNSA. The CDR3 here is CASSLVAGRMNTEAFF. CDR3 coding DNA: TGTGCCAGCAGCTTAGTGGCCGGCCGCATGAACACTGAAGCTTTCTTT.

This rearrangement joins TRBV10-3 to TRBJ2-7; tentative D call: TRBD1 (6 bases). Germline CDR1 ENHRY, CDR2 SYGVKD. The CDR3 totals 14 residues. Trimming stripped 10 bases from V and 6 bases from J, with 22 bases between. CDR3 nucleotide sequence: TGTGCCACTTCAGAATCGACAGGTGTAGGCGAGCAGTACTTC. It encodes CATSESTGVGEQYF.

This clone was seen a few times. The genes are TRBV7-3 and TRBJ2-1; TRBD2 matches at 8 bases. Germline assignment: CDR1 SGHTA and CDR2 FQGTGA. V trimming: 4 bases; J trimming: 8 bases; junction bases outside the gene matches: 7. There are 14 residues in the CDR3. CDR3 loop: CASSSGTRLDEQFF. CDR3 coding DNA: TGTGCCAGCAGCTCGGGGACTAGGTTGGATGAGCAGTTCTTC.

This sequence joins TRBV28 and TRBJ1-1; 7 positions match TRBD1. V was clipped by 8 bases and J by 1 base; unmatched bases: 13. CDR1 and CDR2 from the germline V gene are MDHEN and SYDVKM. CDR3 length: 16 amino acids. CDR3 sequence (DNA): TGTGCCAGCGGCCGCACGTTCGGACAGGCGAACACTGAAGCTTTCTTT. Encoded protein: CASGRTFGQANTEAFF.

CDR3 region: CASSVLLTNQPQHF. The CDR3 DNA reads as TGTGCCAGCAGTGTTCTCCTCACCAATCAGCCCCAGCATTTT. This rearrangement joins TRBV6-1 to TRBJ1-5; D ambiguous. Germline CDR1 MNHNS, CDR2 SASEGT. This CDR3 spans 14 amino acids. V was shortened by 4 bases and J by 3 bases, with 10 bases between the two germline ends.

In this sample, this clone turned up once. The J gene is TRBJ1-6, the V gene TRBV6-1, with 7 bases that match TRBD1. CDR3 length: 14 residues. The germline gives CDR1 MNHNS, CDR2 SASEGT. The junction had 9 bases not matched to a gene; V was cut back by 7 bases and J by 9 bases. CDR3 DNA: TGTGCCAGCAATCGGGGGCAGGGGGGTTCACCCCTCCACTTT. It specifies CASNRGQGGSPLHF.

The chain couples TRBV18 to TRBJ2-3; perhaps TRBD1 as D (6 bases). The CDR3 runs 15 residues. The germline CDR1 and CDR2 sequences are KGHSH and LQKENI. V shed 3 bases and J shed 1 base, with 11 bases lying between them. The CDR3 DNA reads TGTGCCAGCTCACCCACGGGACACGGCACAGATACGCAGTATTTT. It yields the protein CASSPTGHGTDTQYF. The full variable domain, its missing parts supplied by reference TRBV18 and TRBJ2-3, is NAGVMQNPRHLVRRRGQEARLRCSPMKGHSHVYWYRQLPEEGLKFMVYLQKENIIDESGMPKERFSAEFPKEGPSILRIQQVVRGDSAAYFCASSPTGHGTDTQYFGPGTRLTVL.

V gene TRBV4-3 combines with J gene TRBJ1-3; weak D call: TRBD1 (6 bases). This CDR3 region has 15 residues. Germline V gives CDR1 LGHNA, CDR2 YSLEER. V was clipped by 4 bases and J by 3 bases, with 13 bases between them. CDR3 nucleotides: TGCGCCAGCAGCCTGGGGGGGACACGTGGAAACACCATATATTTT. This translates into CASSLGGTRGNTIYF.

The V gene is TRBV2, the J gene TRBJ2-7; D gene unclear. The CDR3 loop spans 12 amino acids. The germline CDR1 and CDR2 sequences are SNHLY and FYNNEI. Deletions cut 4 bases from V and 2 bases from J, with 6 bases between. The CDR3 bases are TGTGCCAGCAGTGTTAGGACCTACGAGCAGTACTTC. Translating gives CASSVRTYEQYF.

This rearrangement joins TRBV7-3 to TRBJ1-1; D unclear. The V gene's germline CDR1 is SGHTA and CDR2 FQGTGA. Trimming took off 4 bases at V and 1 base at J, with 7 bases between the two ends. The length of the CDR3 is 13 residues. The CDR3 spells CASSSSENTEAFF. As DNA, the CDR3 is TGTGCCAGCAGCTCCAGTGAGAACACTGAAGCTTTCTTT.

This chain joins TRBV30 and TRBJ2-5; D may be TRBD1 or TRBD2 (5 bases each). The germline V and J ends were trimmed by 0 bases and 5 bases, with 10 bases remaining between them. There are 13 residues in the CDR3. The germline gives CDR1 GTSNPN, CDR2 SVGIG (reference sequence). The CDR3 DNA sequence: TGTGCCTGGAGTGTAAAGGGGACGGAGACCCAGTACTTC. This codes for CAWSVKGTETQYF. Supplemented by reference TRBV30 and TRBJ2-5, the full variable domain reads SQTIHQWPATLVQPVGSPLSLECTVEGTSNPNLYWYRQAAGRGLQLLFYSVGIGQISSEVPQNLSASRPQDRQFILSSKKLLLSDSGFYLCAWSVKGTETQYFGPGTRLLVL.

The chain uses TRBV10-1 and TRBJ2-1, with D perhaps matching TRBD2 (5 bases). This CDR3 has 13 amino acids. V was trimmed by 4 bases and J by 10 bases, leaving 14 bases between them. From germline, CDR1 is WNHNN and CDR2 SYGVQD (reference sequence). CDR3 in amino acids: CASSALDLKEQFF. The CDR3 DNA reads TGCGCCAGCAGTGCTTTGGACTTAAAAGAGCAGTTCTTC.

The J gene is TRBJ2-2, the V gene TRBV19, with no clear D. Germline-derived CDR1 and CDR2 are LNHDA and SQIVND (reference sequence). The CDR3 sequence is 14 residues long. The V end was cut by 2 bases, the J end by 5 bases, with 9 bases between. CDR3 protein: CASSILAETGELFF. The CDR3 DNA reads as TGTGCCAGTAGTATACTGGCGGAAACCGGGGAGCTGTTTTTT.

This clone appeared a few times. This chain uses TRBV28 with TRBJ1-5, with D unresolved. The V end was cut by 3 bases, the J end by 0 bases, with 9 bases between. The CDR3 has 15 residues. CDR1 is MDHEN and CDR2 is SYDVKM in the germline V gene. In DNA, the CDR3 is TGTGCCAGCAGTTTCGTGGCTAATAGCAATCAGCCCCAGCATTTT. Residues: CASSFVANSNQPQHF.

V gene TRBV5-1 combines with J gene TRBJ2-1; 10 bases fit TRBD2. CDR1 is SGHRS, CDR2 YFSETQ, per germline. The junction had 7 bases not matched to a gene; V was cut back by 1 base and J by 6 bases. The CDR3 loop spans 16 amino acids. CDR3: CASSLSPSGRGNEQFF. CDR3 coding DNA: TGCGCCAGCAGCTTGAGTCCAAGCGGGAGGGGCAATGAGCAGTTCTTC. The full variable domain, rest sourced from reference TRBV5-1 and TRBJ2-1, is KAGVTQTPRYLIKTRGQQVTLSCSPISGHRSVSWYQQTPGQGLQFLFEYFSETQRNKGNFPGRFSGRQFSNSRSEMNVSTLELGDSALYLCASSLSPSGRGNEQFFGPGTRLTVL.

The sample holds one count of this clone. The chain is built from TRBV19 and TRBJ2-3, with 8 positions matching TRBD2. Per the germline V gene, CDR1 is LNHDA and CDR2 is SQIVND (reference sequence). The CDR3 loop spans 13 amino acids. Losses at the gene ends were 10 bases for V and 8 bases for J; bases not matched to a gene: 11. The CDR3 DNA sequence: TGTGCCACCTCGTCCGCGGGGGGTGGTACGCAGTATTTT. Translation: CATSSAGGGTQYF.

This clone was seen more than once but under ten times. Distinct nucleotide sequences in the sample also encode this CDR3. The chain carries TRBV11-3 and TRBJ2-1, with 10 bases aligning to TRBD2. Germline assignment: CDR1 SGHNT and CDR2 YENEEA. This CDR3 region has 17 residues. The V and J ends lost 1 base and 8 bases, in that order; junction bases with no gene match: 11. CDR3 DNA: TGTGCCAGCAGCTTAGGGGAGTTAGCGGGAGGATCCGATGAGCAGTTCTTC. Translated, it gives CASSLGELAGGSDEQFF.

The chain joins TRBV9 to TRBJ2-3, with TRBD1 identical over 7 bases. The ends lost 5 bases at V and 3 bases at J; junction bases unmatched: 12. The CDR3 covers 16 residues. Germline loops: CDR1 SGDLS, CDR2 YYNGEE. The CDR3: CASRDQGVRTTDTQYF. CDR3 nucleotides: TGTGCCAGCAGGGACCAGGGGGTTCGCACAACAGATACGCAGTATTTT.

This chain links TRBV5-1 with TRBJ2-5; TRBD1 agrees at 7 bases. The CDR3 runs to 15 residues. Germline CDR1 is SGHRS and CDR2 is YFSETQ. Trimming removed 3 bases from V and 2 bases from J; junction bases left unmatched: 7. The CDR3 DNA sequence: TGCGCCAGCAGCTCGAGGGGGCAGATACAAGAGACCCAGTACTTC. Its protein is CASSSRGQIQETQYF.

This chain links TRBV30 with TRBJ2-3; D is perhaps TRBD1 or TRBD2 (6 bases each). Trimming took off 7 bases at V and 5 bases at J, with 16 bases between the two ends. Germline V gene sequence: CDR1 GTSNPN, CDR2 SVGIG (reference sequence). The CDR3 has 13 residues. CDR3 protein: CASGGLTQDTQYF. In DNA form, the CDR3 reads TGTGCCTCCGGGGGCCTAACCCAAGATACGCAGTATTTT.